The 26 T cell receptor beta chains presented below share a single source sample, sequenced in a study of technical replicates of blood from four donors. Only in-frame clones appear in the TCRdb table, and some are missing; sequencing was by immunoSEQ multiplex PCR. The table lists roughly 70,000 clones, more than 85% of them singletons. Specimen: PBMCs. These receptors came from a human donor in good health. Some clones in this sample may be carry-over from other donors' samples.

This chain connects TRBV5-1 to TRBJ2-3; 8 nucleotides align to TRBD2. Germline V gene data show CDR1 as SGHRS and CDR2 as YFSETQ. CDR3 length: 15 residues. V was clipped by 2 bases and J by 3 bases; unmatched bases: 5. The CDR3 sequence is CASSFGGARTDTQYF. The CDR3 bases are TGCGCCAGCAGCTTCGGGGGGGCCAGGACAGATACGCAGTATTTT.

The gene calls are TRBV5-6 and TRBJ2-1; 10 bases map to TRBD1. The ends lost 4 bases at V and 7 bases at J; junction bases unmatched: 5. The CDR3 length is 14 residues. Per germline, CDR1 SGHDT and CDR2 YYEEEE. The CDR3 DNA reads TGTGCCAGCAGCACCCCGGGACAGGGGAATGAGCAGTTCTTC. It encodes CASSTPGQGNEQFF.

The chain couples TRBV18 to TRBJ2-4; TRBD2 matches 15 bases. The CDR3 consists of 17 residues. Germline V lookup: CDR1 KGHSH, CDR2 LQKENI. The junction had 4 bases not matched to a gene; V was cut back by 2 bases and J by 5 bases. The CDR3 DNA is TGTGCCAGCTCACCAGGACTAGCGGGGGGGCCCCAAAACATTCAGTACTTC. The encoded protein is CASSPGLAGGPQNIQYF.

The chain recombines TRBV15 with TRBJ2-7; 8 nucleotides match TRBD1. Germline-derived CDR1 and CDR2 are LNHNV and YYDKDF (reference sequence). V shed 2 bases and J 6 bases; nucleotides not matched to a gene: 12. The CDR3 length is 16 residues. The CDR3 DNA sequence: TGTGCCACCAGCAGACTACCGACAGGGGACGCGCTCGAGCAGTACTTC. This gives the protein CATSRLPTGDALEQYF.

J is TRBJ1-6 and V is TRBV6-6; a possible D gene is TRBD1 (5 bases). This CDR3 region has 15 residues. Between the trimmed V and J ends, which lost 2 bases and 6 bases, there was a span of 11 bases. CDR1 and CDR2 (germline): MNHNY, SVGAGI (reference sequence). The CDR3 loop reads CASSYAGPINSPLHF. CDR3 DNA sequence: TGTGCCAGCAGTTACGCGGGACCGATTAATTCACCCCTCCACTTT.

The chain links TRBV4-1 to TRBJ2-5; D gene unclear. The CDR3 runs 12 residues. Germline V gene sequence: CDR1 MGHRA, CDR2 YSYEKL. V was clipped by 5 bases and J by 1 base, with 5 bases between them. Here the CDR3 DNA reads TGCGCCAGCAGCGAGTCCCAAGAGACCCAGTACTTC. It yields the protein CASSESQETQYF.

V gene TRBV7-3 combines with J gene TRBJ2-3; 8 nucleotides match TRBD1. The ends lost 5 bases at V and 1 base at J; junction bases unmatched: 11. CDR1 and CDR2 from the germline V gene are SGHTA and FQGTGA. The CDR3 loop spans 17 amino acids. The CDR3 DNA sequence: TGTGCCAGCAGCCCCAATCACCAGACAGGGGGCACAGATACGCAGTATTTT. Translated: CASSPNHQTGGTDTQYF.

V gene TRBV4-3 combines with J gene TRBJ2-2; D may be TRBD2 (5 bases). The germline gives CDR1 LGHNA, CDR2 YSLEER. CDR3 size: 14 residues. Trimming removed 5 bases from V and 6 bases from J, with 13 bases in between. DNA of the CDR3: TGCGCCAGCAGCTCGGGGATGGAACCCGGGGAGCTGTTTTTT. This sequence encodes CASSSGMEPGELFF.

V usage is TRBV7-2 and J usage is TRBJ2-7, with 8 bases lining up with TRBD1. Germline trimming cut 5 bases from V and 4 bases from J; bases unmatched to any gene: 7. The CDR3 is 14 residues long. The germline V gene has CDR1 SGHTA and CDR2 FQGNSA. This CDR3 is CASSHRQGRYEQYF. The CDR3 bases are TGTGCCAGCAGCCATAGACAGGGGAGGTACGAGCAGTACTTC.

This clone qualifies as medium-sized. The chain has TRBV5-1 and TRBJ2-1; 10 nucleotides line up with TRBD2. V lost 4 bases to trimming and J lost 6 bases; unmatched junction nucleotides: 4. The CDR3 length is 14 residues. Germline V gives CDR1 SGHRS, CDR2 YFSETQ. The chain's CDR3 is CASSRSGGFNEQFF. The DNA of the CDR3 is TGCGCCAGCAGCCGTAGCGGGGGGTTCAATGAGCAGTTCTTC.

The chain is built from TRBV18 and TRBJ2-3; TRBD2 is a possible D gene (6 bases). Germline lookup yields CDR1 KGHSH and CDR2 LQKENI. This CDR3 has 16 residues. Trimming stripped 3 bases from V and 2 bases from J, with 15 bases between. The CDR3 region is CASSPSPGLHTDTQYF. The CDR3 bases are TGTGCCAGCTCACCGTCACCGGGACTCCACACAGATACGCAGTATTTT.

The chain uses TRBV7-9 and TRBJ2-3, with TRBD2 identical over 11 bases. Germline trimming cut 5 bases from V and 5 bases from J; bases unmatched to any gene: 3. Germline-derived CDR1 and CDR2 are SEHNR and FQNEAQ (reference sequence). CDR3 length: 14 residues. For the CDR3, the DNA is TGTGCCAGCAGCCTCGGACTAGCGGGAGATACGCAGTATTTT. Translation gives CASSLGLAGDTQYF.

This clone has just a few counts. The V and J genes are TRBV18 and TRBJ2-2; no clear D gene. The V end lost 3 bases, the J end lost 3 bases, and 5 bases lay between the germline ends. CDR1 is KGHSH and CDR2 is LQKENI in the germline V gene. CDR3 length equals 13 residues. The CDR3 sequence: CASSPRDTGELFF. DNA for the CDR3: TGTGCCAGCTCACCGCGAGACACCGGGGAGCTGTTTTTT.

The genes are TRBV6-5 and TRBJ1-6, with 8 bases matching TRBD1. The CDR3 loop spans 14 amino acids. Germline values: CDR1 MNHEY, CDR2 SVGAGI. The J segment lost 7 bases and the V segment lost 5 bases, leaving 4 bases of the junction unmatched. CDR3 sequence reads: CASSKDRVNSPLHF. CDR3 bases: TGTGCCAGCAGTAAGGACAGGGTGAATTCACCCCTCCACTTT.

Only one count was recorded for this clone. V is TRBV6-5 and J is TRBJ2-5; D is ambiguous. This CDR3 has 14 residues. The germline V gene encodes CDR1 MNHEY and CDR2 SVGAGI. V lost 0 bases and J lost 3, with 8 bases in between. Here the CDR3 reads CASSYSTNKETQYF. CDR3 sequence (DNA): TGTGCCAGCAGTTACTCGACAAACAAAGAGACCCAGTACTTC.

The rearrangement joins TRBV7-2 to TRBJ2-5, with 7 bases aligning to TRBD2. Trimming took 5 bases from V and 5 from J; bases not matched to a gene: 8. From germline, CDR1 is SGHTA and CDR2 FQGNSA. The CDR3 consists of 14 residues. CDR3 in amino acids: CASSPGPSGETQYF. CDR3 nucleotide sequence: TGTGCCAGCAGCCCCGGCCCTAGCGGCGAGACCCAGTACTTC.

CDR3 loop: CASSIGVATNEKLFF. The CDR3 nucleotides are TGTGCCAGCAGTATAGGAGTTGCAACTAATGAAAAACTGTTTTTT. The chain combines TRBV7-2 with TRBJ1-4, with D unresolved. Trimming removed 6 bases at V and 0 bases at J, with 11 bases between. The CDR3 has 15 amino acids. Germline CDR1 SGHTA, CDR2 FQGNSA.

The chain recombines TRBV30 with TRBJ2-7; D may be TRBD1 (8 bases). Germline values: CDR1 GTSNPN, CDR2 SVGIG (reference sequence). Trimming stripped 5 bases from V and 10 bases from J, with 27 bases between. This CDR3 contains 15 residues. The CDR3, as DNA: TGTGCCTGGGGCCCTAGGACAGGGAGGGCTACGAGCCAGTACTTC. This encodes CAWGPRTGRATSQYF.

The rearrangement joins TRBV4-1 to TRBJ2-3; the match to TRBD2 covers 13 bases. The germline V gene has CDR1 MGHRA and CDR2 YSYEKL. This CDR3 region has 18 residues. The V segment lost 1 base and the J segment 0 bases; nucleotides outside the gene matches: 4. CDR3 sequence (DNA): TGCGCCAGCAGCCAAGGGACTAGCGGGGGCCTTAGCACAGATACGCAGTATTTT. Translated, it gives CASSQGTSGGLSTDTQYF.

About this clone: The identical CDR3 is also encoded by other nucleotide sequences in the sample. The J gene is TRBJ2-5, the V gene TRBV15; D ambiguous. The CDR3 runs to 13 residues. Germline V gene sequence: CDR1 LNHNV, CDR2 YYDKDF (reference sequence). The germline V and J ends were trimmed by 0 bases and 5 bases, with 7 bases remaining between them. The CDR3 loop is CATSRDFRETQYF. The CDR3 region has the DNA TGTGCCACCAGCAGAGATTTTCGGGAGACCCAGTACTTC.

CDR3 sequence reads: CASSLGTGTSSYEQYF. In nucleotides, the CDR3 is TGTGCCAGCAGCTTAGGGACCGGGACTTCCTCCTACGAGCAGTACTTC. V usage is TRBV7-6 and J usage is TRBJ2-7, with TRBD2 as a possible D gene (6 bases). CDR1 SGHVS and CDR2 FNYEAQ come from the germline V gene. The CDR3 sequence is 16 residues long. V lost 1 base and J lost 0, with 13 bases in between.

The chain recombines TRBV5-1 with TRBJ2-3; D is perhaps TRBD2 (5 bases). The V end lost 0 bases, the J end lost 4 bases, and 12 bases lay between the germline ends. This CDR3 has 15 amino acids. Germline V gene sequence: CDR1 SGHRS, CDR2 YFSETQ. CDR3 nucleotides: TGCGCCAGCAGCTTGGAAGGACTCGAACCAGATACGCAGTATTTT. Translating it yields CASSLEGLEPDTQYF.

The V call is TRBV7-8, the J call TRBJ2-6, with D possibly TRBD1 on 6 matching bases. Trimming shortened V by 4 bases and J by 0 bases, and 10 bases separated the two germline ends. CDR1 SGHVS and CDR2 FQNEAQ come from the germline V gene. CDR3 length: 16 amino acids. CDR3 residues: CASSSLGGSGANVLTF. The CDR3 DNA reads as TGTGCCAGCAGCTCGTTAGGGGGCTCTGGGGCCAACGTCCTGACTTTC.

This chain joins TRBV5-1 and TRBJ2-2, with 9 bases aligning to TRBD1. Germline trimming cut 7 bases from V and 5 bases from J; bases unmatched to any gene: 3. Germline CDR1 and CDR2: SGHRS and YFSETQ. The CDR3 totals 13 residues. CDR3 coding DNA: TGCGCCAGCCGGACAGGGGCGACCGGGGAGCTGTTTTTT. Translating gives CASRTGATGELFF.

V usage is TRBV30 and J usage is TRBJ2-3; no clear D gene. The CDR3 covers 13 residues. Germline V gene data show CDR1 as GTSNPN and CDR2 as SVGIG (reference sequence). The V end lost 1 base, the J end lost 6 bases, and 11 bases lay between the germline ends. This chain's CDR3 is CAWSGFSVDTQYF. CDR3 bases: TGTGCCTGGAGTGGGTTCAGCGTGGATACGCAGTATTTT.

The rearrangement links TRBV16 to TRBJ1-2; D is unclear. There are 12 residues in the CDR3. Germline CDR1 KGHSY, CDR2 FQNENV. V lost 4 bases to trimming and J lost 8 bases, with 11 bases between them. CDR3 sequence (DNA): TGTGCCAGCAGCCCCCGTGGCCTCGGCTACACCTTC. Amino acids: CASSPRGLGYTF.